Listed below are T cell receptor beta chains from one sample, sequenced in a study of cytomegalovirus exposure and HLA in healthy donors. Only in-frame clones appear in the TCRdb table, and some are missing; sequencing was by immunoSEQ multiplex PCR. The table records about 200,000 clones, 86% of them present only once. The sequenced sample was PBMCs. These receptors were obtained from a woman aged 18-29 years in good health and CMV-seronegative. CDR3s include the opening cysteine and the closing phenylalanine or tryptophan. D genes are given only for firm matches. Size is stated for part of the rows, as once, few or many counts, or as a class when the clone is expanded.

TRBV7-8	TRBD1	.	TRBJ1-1	TGTGCCAGCAGCTTTTCCAGGGGGAGCCGGAGGAACACTGAAGCTTTCTTT	CASSFSRGSRRNTEAFF
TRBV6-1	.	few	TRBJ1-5	TGTGCCAGCAGTCCACTCCGTGGGAGACAGCCCCAGCATTTT	CASSPLRGRQPQHF
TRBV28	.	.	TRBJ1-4	TGTGCCAGCAGTTTCCCCCCCTATGCGGCAACTAATGAAAAACTGTTTTTT	CASSFPPYAATNEKLFF
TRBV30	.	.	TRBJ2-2	TGTGCCTGGAGGGTACAGGGTAGGGGGAACACCGGGGAGCTGTTTTTT	CAWRVQGRGNTGELFF
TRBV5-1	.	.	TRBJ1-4	TGCGCCAGCAGCTCGTCACTTAATGAAAAACTGTTTTTT	CASSSSLNEKLFF
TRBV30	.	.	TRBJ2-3	TGTGCCTGGAGTCCCGGCCGCGAGGATCAGTATTTT	CAWSPGREDQYF
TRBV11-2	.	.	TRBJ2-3	TGTGCCAGCAGCTTAGCGGGAGAACTCCCAGATACGCAGTATTTT	CASSLAGELPDTQYF
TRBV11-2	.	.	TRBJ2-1	TGTGCCAGCAACCGCCCAGCGGACAATGAGCAGTTCTTC	CASNRPADNEQFF
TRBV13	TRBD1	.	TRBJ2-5	TGTGCCAGCAGCTCAAGGGATAACAGGGGGGAGACCCAGTACTTC	CASSSRDNRGETQYF
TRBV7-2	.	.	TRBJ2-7	TGTGCCAGCAGCCTAAGCAAGACCTACGAGCAGTACTTC	CASSLSKTYEQYF
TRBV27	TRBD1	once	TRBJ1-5	TGTGCCAGCAGTCCCCTTGGGACAGGGGGCTTGAGCAATCAGCCCCAGCATTTT	CASSPLGTGGLSNQPQHF